The TCR beta chain under discussion was sequenced for a study of T-cell reconstitution after alpha-beta-depleted transplantation in children. Broader study findings: Roughly two months post-transplant, alpha-beta T cells reportedly originated from several hundred graft clones that had expanded. T-cell numbers and diversity, one year after transplant, stemmed largely from T cells that were newly produced. Certain patients had high TCRbeta diversity at day 60, and it came from recipient T cells and thymic progenitors that survived.

For TCRbeta, the library was prepared with unique molecular identifiers. MiXCR, run by TCRdb on the PCR reads, gives a single entry per CDR3 protein. The sample carries about 260,000 distinct CDR3 sequences, less than 9% recorded once. J gave up 2 bases and V 4 bases, and 20 bases lay outside the gene matches. The CDR3 has 20 amino acids. The V gene's germline CDR1 is MNHNS and CDR2 SASEGT. A word on this clonotype: Antigen: not known.

The V and J genes are TRBV6-1 and TRBJ1-5, with 7 nucleotides matching TRBD1. This clonotype was sampled from a male patient younger than 18 who had a stem cell transplant for acute lymphoblastic leukemia, so the T cells may come from the graft donor. The sequenced sample was PBMCs, mostly from graft donor cells, obtained 180 days after TCRalphabeta/CD19-depleted stem cell transplant. This CDR3 reads CASSGPTTGTASEGNQPQHF. The CDR3, as DNA: TGTGCCAGCAGTGGGCCCACTACCGGGACAGCAAGTGAGGGCAATCAGCCCCAGCATTTT.